This paragraph covers one T cell receptor (beta chain) sequence. The CDR3 runs 12 residues. V shed 4 bases, J shed 14 bases, and the junction held 6 bases outside the gene matches. Germline CDR1 reads SGHVS; CDR2 reads FQNEAQ. The data were obtained in a study of blood T cell repertoires in COVID-19. In the study overall: COVID-19 samples from acute and convalescent phases originated in the United States, Italy and Spain. T cells, B-cell-depleted T cells, or PBMCs supplied cDNA or gDNA.

In the source study's methods: Reference gene primer amplification gave nucleated cell count estimates. Sequenced by immunoSEQ multiplex PCR; TCRdb stores in-frame clones only, minus some. V and J calls and clone size are given by that table; D and trimming were obtained from the DNA. The profile shows 230,000 or so clones, roughly nine tenths of them singletons. This TCR was sampled from a man aged 40-55 years with active or convalescent COVID-19. Sequenced: peripheral blood. The V gene is TRBV7-8, the J gene TRBJ1-2, with TRBD1 matching over 11 bases. CDR3 sequence (DNA): TGTGCCAGCAGCTATGGACAGGGGGCGAAAACCTTC. This sequence encodes CASSYGQGAKTF.